This note documents a single T cell receptor beta chain sequence. Its antigen remains unidentified. The record has no base qualities; no much larger clone is one base away. TCRbeta CDR3 regions were amplified from genomic DNA using the immunoSEQ Assay, a bias-controlled multiplex PCR. The original pipeline was this. Within the assay, amplification of reference gene primers was used to estimate how many nucleated cells each sample contained. To quantify the absolute abundance of each unique TCRbeta CDR3 rearrangement, sequence reads were collapsed and filtered. For each sample, productive Simpson clonality was calculated as the square root of Simpson's diversity index over productive rearrangements. In its TCRdb copy, this immuneACCESS table keeps in-frame sequences only and misses some clones. Where compared with another copy, unresolved V genes explain less than half of these, and the others have no known cause. Clone size and V and J calls were adopted from that table, with D and trimming inferred from the DNA. Across this sample there are some 200,000 clones, with roughly 80% seen only once. Around 5.1% of the sample comes from the top ten.

Whole blood was collected in K2EDTA tubes by collaborating institutions according to the institutions' own protocols. For TCRbeta analysis, collaborators shipped samples as frozen whole blood, isolated PBMCs, or DNA extracted from either of those sample types. The data derive from a study of blood T cell repertoires in COVID-19 (dated by TCRdb to the early 2020s). Background for the entire study: Collaborator samples came from the United States, Italy and Spain and covered acute and convalescent phases of COVID-19. The samples were drawn from two sources: the first 160 participants of the ongoing ImmuneRACE study, and 1,254 subjects contributed by 6 global collaborators. The sample metadata nearly always contained a de-identified subject ID, COVID-19 status, age in years and sex. HLA class I and class II types, where available, came from metadata supplied by the sample provider rather than from assay-based typing. The repertoires were released in a freely available public database meant as a resource for research on the immune response to SARS-CoV-2. The material from the prospective study consisted of cDNA or gDNA derived from T cells, B-cell-depleted T cells, or PBMCs. Deeply sampled blood TCRbeta repertoires from subjects exposed to, actively infected with, or recovered from COVID-19 were included in the dataset. What the work shows at the level of the full study, not this receptor alone: How much clinical and demographic metadata was included differed by source and by participant, and the metadata was provided uncurated.

V and J are truncated by 5 bases and 0 bases respectively, leaving an intervening sequence of 17 bases. The CDR3, from cysteine to phenylalanine, totals 18 residues. The read is trimmed to its CDR3 DNA, 54 bases read in frame from base 1. According to the germline V gene, CDR1 reads SGHVS and CDR2 reads FNYEAQ. The rearranged segments are TRBV7-6 and TRBJ2-6, with no reliable assignment of the D segment. Sequenced material: peripheral blood. This sequence was found in a woman aged 70-85 years with acute or convalescent COVID-19. The CDR3 in this case is CASSPTPKPISGANVLTF. The DNA is as follows: TGTGCCAGCAGCCCCACGCCCAAGCCCATCTCTGGGGCCAACGTCCTGACTTTC.